This T cell receptor beta chain was captured in a study of shared clonotypes between healthy human individuals. In regard to this clone: Its antigen is not known. The same CDR3 also results from other DNA sequences found in this sample.

Here immunoSEQ multiplex PCR was the method, and the copy in TCRdb shows in-frame clones only, minus some. The sample consists of more than 2 million clones, 85% to 95% of them appearing once. Germline CDR1 reads MDHEN; CDR2 reads SYDVKM. Trimming took off 2 bases at V and 4 bases at J, with 12 bases between the two ends. This CDR3 comprises 14 residues. Overall study findings and caveats: On the whole, naive subsets had larger estimated richness than memory subsets had. A few donors had roughly 5% of their naive CD4 clonotypes in common. The generation probabilities recorded for non-shared clonotypes fell below those of clonotypes shared by all four donors.

Negatively enriched CD4+ T cells were divided by CD45RA into naive and memory. Sequenced input: naive CD4+ T cells sorted from blood. Subset noted: CD45RA+ positively selected. The chain combines TRBV28 with TRBJ2-7, with D possibly being TRBD2 (6 bases). The sequence derives from a man aged 18 to 30 in good health. CDR3: CASSLRQGGYEQYF. CDR3 DNA: TGTGCCAGCAGTTTACGGCAGGGAGGTTACGAGCAGTACTTC.